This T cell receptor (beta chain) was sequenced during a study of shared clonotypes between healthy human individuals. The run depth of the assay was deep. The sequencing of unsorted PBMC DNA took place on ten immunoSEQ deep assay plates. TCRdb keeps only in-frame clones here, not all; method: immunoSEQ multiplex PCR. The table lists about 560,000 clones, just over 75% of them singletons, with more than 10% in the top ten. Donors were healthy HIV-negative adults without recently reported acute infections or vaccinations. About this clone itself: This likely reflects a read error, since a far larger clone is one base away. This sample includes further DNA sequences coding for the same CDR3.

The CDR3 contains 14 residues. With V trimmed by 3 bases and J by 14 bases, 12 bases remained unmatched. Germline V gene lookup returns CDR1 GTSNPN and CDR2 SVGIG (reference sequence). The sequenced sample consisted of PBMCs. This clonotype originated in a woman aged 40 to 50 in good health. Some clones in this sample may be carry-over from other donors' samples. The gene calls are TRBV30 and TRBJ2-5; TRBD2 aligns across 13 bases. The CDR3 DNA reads TGTGCCTGGAGGCTACTAGCGGGAGGGCCGAAGCAATACTTC. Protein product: CAWRLLAGGPKQYF. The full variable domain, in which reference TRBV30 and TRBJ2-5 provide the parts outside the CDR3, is SQTIHQWPATLVQPVGSPLSLECTVEGTSNPNLYWYRQAAGRGLQLLFYSVGIGQISSEVPQNLSASRPQDRQFILSSKKLLLSDSGFYLCAWRLLAGGPKQYFGPGTRLLVL.